These T cell receptor beta chains were read from a single sample in a study of blood T cell repertoires in COVID-19. Clones were read by immunoSEQ multiplex PCR, and TCRdb kept only the in-frame ones, dropping some. The repertoire holds tens of thousands of clones, with approximately 86% as singletons. Sequences were obtained from peripheral blood. The receptors were sampled from a man aged 35-49 years with COVID-19, enrolled during active disease. Each CDR3 is given with its conserved first and last residue. The order of the fields is V gene, CDR3 protein.

V: TRBV18
CDR3: CASSPRGTAEGLVDEQYF

V: TRBV28
CDR3: CATEGTSTNEQFF

V: TRBV19
CDR3: CASSIDPGLAGASTDTQYF

V: TRBV6-1
CDR3: CASSEHRHTEAFF

V: TRBV5-1
CDR3: CASSLETGPGGGYTF

V: TRBV11-2
CDR3: CASSLEQGRGSPLHF

V: TRBV5-1
CDR3: CASSPGQGFGYGYTF

V: TRBV5-4
CDR3: CASSPRPSGANVLTF

V: TRBV6-5
CDR3: CASNFHGDEKLFF

V: TRBV5-1
CDR3: CASSLVADSGNTIYF

V: TRBV5-1
CDR3: CASSLSAGGPSEQYF

V: TRBV9
CDR3: CASMEGDDKNTEAFF

V: TRBV3-1/TRBV3-2
CDR3: CASSQGSAGLGSYNEQFF

V: TRBV3-1/TRBV3-2
CDR3: CASSQVSGGTDTQYF

V: TRBV5-4
CDR3: CASSSGSRIRTDTQYF

V: TRBV2
CDR3: CASSVRENSNTEAFF

V: TRBV5-4
CDR3: CASSWGQGNTGELFF

V: TRBV11-2
CDR3: CASSHLKKLQYF

V: TRBV9
CDR3: CASSASSEGTGQPQHF

V: TRBV10-3
CDR3: CATTGQGQNQPQHF

V: TRBV28
CDR3: CASSRGGPSSYEQYF

V: TRBV7-9
CDR3: CASSSPDGTSGMNTGELFF

V: TRBV7-9
CDR3: CASSPETGSGNTIYF

V: TRBV2
CDR3: CASSGRQGSSYGYTF

V: TRBV14
CDR3: CASSQLLSGGLETQYF

V: TRBV4-2
CDR3: CASSQEGTIAGGTGELFF

V: TRBV6-1
CDR3: CASSEMKSGVFVDSYEQYF

V: TRBV2
CDR3: CASSADRAGANVLTF

V: TRBV5-6
CDR3: CASSLLSGGQETQYF

V: TRBV3-1/TRBV3-2
CDR3: CASSQDTVNEKLFF

V: TRBV2
CDR3: CASRLGQQNTEAFF

V: TRBV10-3
CDR3: CAISGFGQGSYEQYF

V: TRBV10-1
CDR3: CASSIQLNTEAFF

V: TRBV4-2
CDR3: CASRIPDASGGTGELFF

V: TRBV27
CDR3: CASSFLLRDNEQFF

V: TRBV9
CDR3: CASSVEGTGDAEAFF

V: TRBV30
CDR3: CAWDRGVTEAFF

V: TRBV11-2
CDR3: CASTLLGHGYTF

V: TRBV5-1
CDR3: CASSGTGYGTIYF

V: TRBV28
CDR3: CASSWGTSGSYEQYF

V: TRBV10-3
CDR3: CAISESASGADTQYF

V: TRBV27
CDR3: CASSLANTNEKLFF

V: TRBV10-3
CDR3: CAISQVTTRVGEAFF

V: TRBV30
CDR3: CAWSVESKNIQYF